A selection of T cell receptor beta chains follows, all from one sample in a study of CD8+ T cells in alopecia areata. Clones were read by immunoSEQ multiplex PCR, and TCRdb kept only the in-frame ones, dropping some. The sample lists about 110,000 clones; 45% to 60% were seen once. Sequencing was done on a sample of NKG2D-low CD8+ T cells sorted from blood. Receptors originate from a human donor with alopecia areata. CDR3s leave out the opening cysteine and the closing phenylalanine or tryptophan.

v_call cdr3_length cdr3_aa
TRBV2 14 ASRNPTDKTYNEQF
TRBV6-6 9 ATEGGYEQY
TRBV7-9 16 ASSSGLAGGLASNEQF
TRBV29-1 8 SVISETQY
TRBV7-9 12 ASSLGLGLDEQY
TRBV29-1 13 SVEVVASGSYEQY
TRBV13 13 ASTRPGESTGELF
TRBV9 14 ASSFSGAAPPGEQF
TRBV25-1 10 ASATPYNEQF
TRBV5-1 11 ASSPDNGSEQY
TRBV9 16 ASSGPGTSGRPLDTQY
TRBV7-6 14 ASSFAGGTSVDEQF
TRBV7-2 11 ASSFSSSYEQY
TRBV4-1 13 ASSQDSLALYEQY
TRBV10-3 13 AISDPPGPQETQY
TRBV29-1 12 SGDPGLADVTQY